The next 20 T cell receptor beta chains were all read from a single sample in a study of blood T cell repertoires in COVID-19. Clones were read by immunoSEQ multiplex PCR, and TCRdb kept only the in-frame ones, dropping some. The table lists some 300,000 clones, almost 90% of them singletons, with around 0.97% in the top ten. Sequencing used peripheral blood. The source of these receptors is a woman in her 40s with COVID-19, enrolled during active disease.

The V gene is TRBV7-2, the J gene TRBJ2-4; D perhaps matches TRBD1 (6 bases). Germline assignment: CDR1 SGHTA and CDR2 FQGNSA. V lost 6 bases and J 4 bases, leaving 16 bases between the germline ends. The CDR3 consists of 15 residues. In DNA form, the CDR3 reads TGTGCCAGCAGTCCAAGACGGACAGCGAAAAACATTCAGTACTTC. Its protein is CASSPRRTAKNIQYF. Full variable domain (missing parts from reference TRBV7-2 and TRBJ2-4): GAGVSQSPSNKVTEKGKDVELRCDPISGHTALYWYRQSLGQGLEFLIYFQGNSAPDKSGLPSDRFSAERTGGSVSTLTIQRTQQEDSAVYLCASSPRRTAKNIQYFGAGTRLSVL.

The chain uses TRBV2 and TRBJ1-2, with a possible D match to TRBD1 (5 bases). V lost 11 bases, J lost 4 bases, and 14 bases lay in between. CDR3 length equals 12 residues. Germline V gene data show CDR1 as SNHLY and CDR2 as FYNNEI. The CDR3 nucleotides read TGTGCCTCTCGGGGGGGGAGCTATGGCTACACCTTC. Protein product: CASRGGSYGYTF.

V usage is TRBV30 and J usage is TRBJ2-7, with D perhaps matching TRBD1 (6 bases). Germline lookup yields CDR1 GTSNPN and CDR2 SVGIG (reference sequence). Deletions cut 0 bases from V and 0 bases from J, with 12 bases between. The CDR3 sequence is 15 residues long. CDR3 sequence reads: CAWSVTYRASYEQYF. The CDR3 DNA is TGTGCCTGGAGTGTGACTTACAGGGCCTCCTACGAGCAGTACTTC.

The chain combines TRBV15 with TRBJ2-3, with D tentatively TRBD2 (6 bases). There are 16 residues in the CDR3. V shed 5 bases and J shed 6 bases, with 21 bases lying between them. Per germline, CDR1 LNHNV and CDR2 YYDKDF (reference sequence). The CDR3 nucleotides are TGTGCCACCAGCGAAAGGAGGGCGGCCCTCTCCGATACGCAGTATTTT. It encodes CATSERRAALSDTQYF.

V is TRBV28 and J is TRBJ2-4, with D possibly being TRBD2 (5 bases). Trimming removed 2 bases at V and 1 base at J, with 9 bases between. The CDR3 is made up of 15 amino acids. Germline V lookup: CDR1 MDHEN, CDR2 SYDVKM. The CDR3 spells CASSLRERAKNIQYF. CDR3 nucleotides: TGTGCCAGCAGTTTACGTGAGCGGGCCAAAAACATTCAGTACTTC.

This chain joins TRBV9 and TRBJ2-5; 7 bases map to TRBD2. The CDR3 contains 15 residues. V shed 3 bases and J 2 bases; nucleotides not matched to a gene: 7. The V gene's germline CDR1 is SGDLS and CDR2 YYNGEE. CDR3: CASSASGLSQETQYF. DNA of the CDR3: TGTGCCAGCAGCGCGTCGGGACTATCACAAGAGACCCAGTACTTC.

The rearrangement joins TRBV28 to TRBJ1-2; TRBD1 aligns across 9 bases. V trimming: 4 bases; J trimming: 9 bases; junction bases outside the gene matches: 12. This CDR3 contains 15 residues. Germline values: CDR1 MDHEN, CDR2 SYDVKM. The CDR3 sequence: CASSSTGQGSGSYTF. As DNA, the CDR3 is TGTGCCAGCAGTTCCACGGGACAGGGATCCGGGAGCTACACCTTC.

This chain joins TRBV5-1 and TRBJ2-6; no clear D. CDR3 length equals 15 residues. Trimming stripped 5 bases from V and 0 bases from J, with 9 bases between. Germline V gives CDR1 SGHRS, CDR2 YFSETQ. The CDR3 DNA follows: TGCGCCAGCAGAGTTACAGCCTCTGGGGCCAACGTCCTGACTTTC. Translating it yields CASRVTASGANVLTF.

V usage is TRBV6-2 or TRBV6-3 and J usage is TRBJ1-5; D is unclear. The CDR3 spans 14 residues. Trimming shortened V by 0 bases and J by 4 bases, and 7 bases separated the two germline ends. Germline CDR1 reads MNHEY; CDR2 reads SVGEGT. The CDR3 loop is CASSYSFRNQPQHF. The CDR3 region has the DNA TGTGCCAGCAGTTACTCGTTCAGGAATCAGCCCCAGCATTTT.

This sequence joins TRBV7-8 and TRBJ1-4, with D perhaps matching TRBD1 (6 bases). The V gene's germline CDR1 is SGHVS and CDR2 FQNEAQ. Trimming took 4 bases from V and 8 from J, leaving 14 bases between them. CDR3 length equals 14 residues. CDR3 region: CASSSDRIWEKLFF. Here the CDR3 DNA reads TGTGCCAGCAGCTCCGACAGGATTTGGGAAAAACTGTTTTTT.

CDR3 sequence (DNA): TGTGCCAGTAGTACCGACTGGCAAGAGACCCAGTACTTC. This sequence encodes CASSTDWQETQYF. The rearrangement joins TRBV19 to TRBJ2-5; no definite D call. The V and J ends lost 4 bases and 2 bases respectively, with 8 bases between them. CDR3 length: 13 residues. Germline V gene data show CDR1 as LNHDA and CDR2 as SQIVND (reference sequence). Full variable domain (rest looked up from reference TRBV19 and TRBJ2-5): DGGITQSPKYLFRKEGQNVTLSCEQNLNHDAMYWYRQDPGQGLRLIYYSQIVNDFQKGDIAEGYSVSREKKESFPLTVTSAQKNPTAFYLCASSTDWQETQYFGPGTRLLVL.

The chain joins TRBV21-1 to TRBJ2-1; the table names TRBD2, a call not compared with the DNA. TRBV21-1 is labeled a pseudogene. The CDR3 is 16 residues long. The DNA for the CDR3 is TGTGCCAGCAGCAAAGTCGTCGCGGGGGGGCGAGGTGAGCAGTTCTTC. It encodes CASSKVVAGGRGEQFF.

The chain employs TRBV5-1 and TRBJ2-5, with 13 bases lining up with TRBD2. CDR1 SGHRS and CDR2 YFSETQ come from the germline V gene. The trim removed 4 bases at V and 1 base at J, leaving 13 bases unmatched. The CDR3 contains 19 residues. CDR3 loop: CASSRPRTSGSGPQETQYF. As DNA, the CDR3 is TGCGCCAGCAGCCGCCCGAGGACTAGCGGGAGCGGGCCCCAAGAGACCCAGTACTTC.

The rearrangement uses TRBV6-6 and TRBJ1-5; 8 bases align to TRBD1. Germline V CDR1 and CDR2: MNHNY, SVGAGI (reference sequence). V was clipped by 7 bases and J by 2 bases; unmatched bases: 7. The CDR3 contains 15 residues. The CDR3 DNA reads TGTGCCAGCATTTTACAGGGGGGCGGCAATCAGCCCCAGCATTTT. This translates into CASILQGGGNQPQHF.

The V and J genes are TRBV2 and TRBJ1-5, with a possible D match to TRBD1 (6 bases). Per germline, CDR1 SNHLY and CDR2 FYNNEI. Trimming left V 8 bases short and J 6 bases short, with 20 bases between. The CDR3 consists of 15 residues. CDR3: CASGQYEGSGQPQHF. The CDR3 bases are TGTGCCAGCGGACAGTACGAGGGGTCTGGTCAGCCCCAGCATTTT.

V gene TRBV5-1 combines with J gene TRBJ2-5; D gene ambiguous. From germline, CDR1 is SGHRS and CDR2 YFSETQ. Trimming took 0 bases from V and 6 from J, leaving 12 bases between them. There are 14 residues in the CDR3. The CDR3 here is CASSLAGPHQTQYF. The CDR3 DNA reads TGCGCCAGCAGCTTGGCGGGTCCCCACCAGACCCAGTACTTC.

J is TRBJ2-7 and V is TRBV7-2; D gene unclear. This CDR3 is built from 18 residues. The V and J ends lost 5 bases and 0 bases respectively, with 23 bases between them. Germline values: CDR1 SGHTA, CDR2 FQGNSA. This CDR3 is CASSQLRLRLSSSYEQYF. The CDR3 DNA is TGTGCCAGCAGCCAACTCCGCCTGCGGCTTTCGAGCTCCTACGAGCAGTACTTC. The full variable domain, rest sourced from reference TRBV7-2 and TRBJ2-7, is GAGVSQSPSNKVTEKGKDVELRCDPISGHTALYWYRQSLGQGLEFLIYFQGNSAPDKSGLPSDRFSAERTGGSVSTLTIQRTQQEDSAVYLCASSQLRLRLSSSYEQYFGPGTRLTVT.

The chain carries TRBV27 and TRBJ2-1, with D possibly TRBD2 on 5 matching bases. With 3 bases removed from V and 10 bases from J, the gap between germline ends came to 13 bases. The CDR3 has 13 amino acids. Germline V CDR1 and CDR2: MNHEY, SMNVEV (reference sequence). CDR3 region: CASSFGFREEQFF. The DNA of the CDR3 is TGTGCCAGCAGTTTCGGGTTTAGGGAGGAGCAGTTCTTC.

The chain couples TRBV18 to TRBJ1-4; tentative D call: TRBD1 (5 bases). The CDR3 has 15 amino acids. CDR1 is KGHSH, CDR2 LQKENI, per germline. The V end was cut by 2 bases, the J end by 7 bases, with 14 bases between. The CDR3 region has the DNA TGTGCCAGCTCACCAGCTGGGGGGTTGAGTGAAAAACTGTTTTTT. Protein sequence: CASSPAGGLSEKLFF.

This CDR3 reads CASSYLPTGGNEQYF. DNA for the CDR3: TGTGCCAGCAGTTACCTTCCGACAGGGGGCAACGAGCAGTACTTC. This chain uses TRBV27 with TRBJ2-7, with 10 bases matching TRBD1. The germline gives CDR1 MNHEY, CDR2 SMNVEV (reference sequence). This CDR3 comprises 15 residues. V lost 4 bases and J lost 5; bases outside the gene matches: 8.